This entry lists 14 T cell receptor beta chains sequenced from one sample in a study of beta chain features in type 1 diabetes. Notes on the study in general: All four CD4+ subsets from Type 1 diabetes patients carried moderately but significantly shorter TCRB CDR3s.

As every portion of the isolated RNA was reverse transcribed, the sequencing read expressed TCRB transcripts. Using immunoSEQ multiplex PCR, the repertoire was profiled, and TCRdb retains in-frame clones only, with some absent. Among roughly 250,000 clones listed, around 21% were seen once. No antigen has been identified for these receptors. The sample taken for sequencing was naive CD4+ T cells from blood. Source of these receptors: a woman aged 40 to 50 with type 1 diabetes.

This clone was observed a handful of times. The rearrangement links TRBV28 to TRBJ2-6, with a weak D call TRBD1 (5 bases). This CDR3 region has 15 residues. Germline V gene data show CDR1 as MDHEN and CDR2 as SYDVKM. Trimming pared 5 bases from V and 1 base from J, leaving 9 bases between. The DNA for the CDR3 is TGTGCCAGCAGTGCGACAGAGTCTGGGGCCAACGTCCTGACTTTC. Protein: CASSATESGANVLTF.

CDR3 sequence (DNA): TGTGCCACCCGACAGGGATACATGAACACTGAAGCTTTCTTT. The encoded protein is CATRQGYMNTEAFF. The chain carries TRBV15 and TRBJ1-1; 7 bases line up with TRBD1. Germline V lookup: CDR1 LNHNV, CDR2 YYDKDF (reference sequence). CDR3 size: 14 residues. The V and J ends lost 8 bases and 0 bases, in that order; junction bases with no gene match: 6.

This clone was seen a few times. This chain uses TRBV28 with TRBJ2-7; possibly TRBD1 for D (6 bases). V was shortened by 2 bases and J by 3 bases, with 11 bases between the two germline ends. This CDR3 comprises 14 residues. Germline CDR1 reads MDHEN; CDR2 reads SYDVKM. The CDR3, as DNA: TGTGCCAGCAGTTTAGGGGGCAGCCTCTACGAGCAGTACTTC. Translation gives CASSLGGSLYEQYF.

The chain joins TRBV28 to TRBJ1-2; D perhaps matches TRBD1 (5 bases). Germline V gene sequence: CDR1 MDHEN, CDR2 SYDVKM. V was trimmed by 5 bases and J by 6 bases, leaving 13 bases between them. The CDR3 totals 13 residues. The CDR3 nucleotides read TGTGCCAGCAGTCTAGCGACAGTCGATGGCTACACCTTC. This gives the protein CASSLATVDGYTF.

V is TRBV28 and J is TRBJ2-3; D is unclear. In germline, CDR1 is MDHEN, CDR2 SYDVKM. This CDR3 contains 14 residues. Trimming left V 6 bases short and J 0 bases short, with 10 bases between. The CDR3 DNA is TGTGCCAGCAGGCCGATGACTAGCACAGATACGCAGTATTTT. It is translated as CASRPMTSTDTQYF.

The rearrangement uses TRBV5-4 and TRBJ2-5, with D possibly matching TRBD1 (6 bases). Matching the DNA end better, TRBJ2-7 makes the J call doubtful. CDR3 length: 14 amino acids. Per the germline V gene, CDR1 is SGHNT and CDR2 is YYREEE (reference sequence). The CDR3 region is CASSSTGAPSEQYF. CDR3 nucleotide sequence: TGTGCCAGCAGCTCGACAGGAGCCCCATCCGAGCAGTACTTC.

This clone appeared a few times. The chain uses TRBV19 and TRBJ1-5; D perhaps matches TRBD1 (6 bases). CDR3 length: 13 residues. The germline V gene encodes CDR1 LNHDA and CDR2 SQIVND (reference sequence). With 5 bases removed from V and 4 bases from J, the gap between germline ends came to 9 bases. The DNA of the CDR3 is TGTGCCAGTAGTGGGGACACTAATCAGCCCCAGCATTTT. This codes for CASSGDTNQPQHF.

This clone was seen a handful of times. The chain recombines TRBV2 with TRBJ1-5; tentatively, D is TRBD1 (6 bases). Looked up from germline, CDR1 is SNHLY and CDR2 is FYNNEI. There are 14 residues in the CDR3. With 5 bases removed from V and 9 bases from J, the gap between germline ends came to 17 bases. The CDR3 coding sequence is TGTGCCAGCAGTCCCGGACAGTCGCCGTGGCCCCAGCATTTT. This codes for CASSPGQSPWPQHF.

This clone was found a few times. The V and J genes are TRBV5-4 and TRBJ2-3; D call uncertain. Trimming shortened V by 4 bases and J by 6 bases, and 15 bases separated the two germline ends. Per the germline V gene, CDR1 is SGHNT and CDR2 is YYREEE (reference sequence). CDR3 length equals 14 residues. CDR3: CASSRDVGEDTQYF. Written as DNA, the CDR3 is TGTGCCAGCAGCCGAGATGTGGGCGAGGATACGCAGTATTTT.

The chain is built from TRBV5-4 and TRBJ2-3; 14 bases fit TRBD2. CDR1 SGHNT and CDR2 YYREEE come from the germline V gene (reference sequence). V gave up 0 bases and J gave up 10 bases; unmatched junction bases: 7. The CDR3 is made up of 16 amino acids. The CDR3 here is CASSLGLAGGPIPQYF. The CDR3, as DNA: TGTGCCAGCAGCTTGGGACTAGCGGGAGGGCCCATTCCGCAGTATTTT. The whole variable domain, remainder taken from reference TRBV5-4 and TRBJ2-3, is ETGVTQSPTHLIKTRGQQVTLRCSSQSGHNTVSWYQQALGQGPQFIFQYYREEENGRGNFPPRFSGLQFPNYSSELNVNALELDDSALYLCASSLGLAGGPIPQYFGPGTRLTVL.

The V call is TRBV30, the J call TRBJ2-1, with a possible D match to TRBD2 (5 bases). Germline loops: CDR1 GTSNPN, CDR2 SVGIG (reference sequence). The V and J ends lost 0 bases and 0 bases respectively, with 6 bases between them. The CDR3 covers 14 residues. The DNA of the CDR3 is TGTGCCTGGAGTGTCACTAGCTCCTACAATGAGCAGTTCTTC. Translated, it gives CAWSVTSSYNEQFF. The variable domain in full, completed from reference TRBV30 and TRBJ2-1, reads SQTIHQWPATLVQPVGSPLSLECTVEGTSNPNLYWYRQAAGRGLQLLFYSVGIGQISSEVPQNLSASRPQDRQFILSSKKLLLSDSGFYLCAWSVTSSYNEQFFGPGTRLTVL.

This clone was detected only a few times. This chain joins TRBV6-6 and TRBJ1-5, with D perhaps TRBD1 (5 bases). CDR1 and CDR2 from the germline V gene are MNHNY and SVGAGI (reference sequence). Between the trimmed V and J ends, which lost 4 bases and 6 bases, there was a span of 13 bases. This CDR3 contains 14 residues. The CDR3 DNA sequence: TGTGCCAGCAGTTTCGACATGGGGGGTCAGCCCCAGCATTTT. Its protein product is CASSFDMGGQPQHF.

The genes are TRBV6-6 and TRBJ2-7; no firm D call. V lost 0 bases and J lost 5, with 14 bases in between. Germline values: CDR1 MNHNY, CDR2 SVGAGI (reference sequence). The CDR3 sequence is 15 residues long. The CDR3 reads CASSYSALLQDEQYF. CDR3 nucleotide sequence: TGTGCCAGCAGTTACTCGGCCCTCTTACAAGACGAGCAGTACTTC.

Comments on this clone: The sample carries other DNA sequences with the same CDR3. The rearrangement links TRBV9 to TRBJ1-2, with D perhaps TRBD1 (6 bases). Trimming stripped 0 bases from V and 2 bases from J, with 8 bases between. CDR3 size: 14 residues. The germline CDR1 and CDR2 sequences are SGDLS and YYNGEE. CDR3 sequence (DNA): TGTGCCAGCAGCGTAGGTACAGGGAACTATGGCTACACCTTC. It translates to CASSVGTGNYGYTF. Looking up the rest from reference TRBV9 and TRBJ1-2 gives the full variable domain: DSGVTQTPKHLITATGQRVTLRCSPRSGDLSVYWYQQSLDQGLQFLIQYYNGEERAKGNILERFSAQQFPDLHSELNLSSLELGDSALYFCASSVGTGNYGYTFGSGTRLTVV.